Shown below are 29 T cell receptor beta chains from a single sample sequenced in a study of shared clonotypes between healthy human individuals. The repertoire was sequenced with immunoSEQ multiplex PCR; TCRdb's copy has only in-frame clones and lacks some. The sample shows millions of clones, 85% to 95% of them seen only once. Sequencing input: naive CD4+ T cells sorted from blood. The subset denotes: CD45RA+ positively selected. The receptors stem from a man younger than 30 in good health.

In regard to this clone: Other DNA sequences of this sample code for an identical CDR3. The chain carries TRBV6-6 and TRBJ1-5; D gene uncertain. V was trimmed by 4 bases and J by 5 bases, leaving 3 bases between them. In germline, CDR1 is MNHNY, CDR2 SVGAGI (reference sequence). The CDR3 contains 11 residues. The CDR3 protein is CASSSDQPQHF. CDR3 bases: TGTGCCAGCAGTTCCGATCAGCCCCAGCATTTT.

CDR3 sequence (DNA): TGTGCCAGCAGCCCAGGGAATGAAAAACTGTTTTTT. Translating gives CASSPGNEKLFF. The V gene is TRBV5-6, the J gene TRBJ1-4; TRBD1 might be the D (5 bases). Trimming took off 4 bases at V and 5 bases at J, with 6 bases between the two ends. The CDR3 length is 12 residues. CDR1 and CDR2 (germline): SGHDT, YYEEEE.

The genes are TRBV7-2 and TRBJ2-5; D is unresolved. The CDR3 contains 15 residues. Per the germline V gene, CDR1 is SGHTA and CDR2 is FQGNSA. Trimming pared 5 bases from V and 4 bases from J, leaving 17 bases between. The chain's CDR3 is CASSAPTPTRETQYF. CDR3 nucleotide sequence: TGTGCCAGCAGCGCGCCGACCCCTACGCGAGAGACCCAGTACTTC.

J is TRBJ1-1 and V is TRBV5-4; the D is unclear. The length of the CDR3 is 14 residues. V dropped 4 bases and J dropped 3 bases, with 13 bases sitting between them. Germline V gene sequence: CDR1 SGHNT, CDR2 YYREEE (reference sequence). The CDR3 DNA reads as TGTGCCAGCAGCCTACGCGGGGTCTACACTGAAGCTTTCTTT. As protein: CASSLRGVYTEAFF.

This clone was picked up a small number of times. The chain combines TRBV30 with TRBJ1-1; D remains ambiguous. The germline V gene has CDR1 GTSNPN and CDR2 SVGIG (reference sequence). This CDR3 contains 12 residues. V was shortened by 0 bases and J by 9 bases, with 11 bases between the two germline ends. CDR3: CAWSVLRTQAFF. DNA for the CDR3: TGTGCCTGGAGTGTACTCCGGACCCAAGCTTTCTTT.

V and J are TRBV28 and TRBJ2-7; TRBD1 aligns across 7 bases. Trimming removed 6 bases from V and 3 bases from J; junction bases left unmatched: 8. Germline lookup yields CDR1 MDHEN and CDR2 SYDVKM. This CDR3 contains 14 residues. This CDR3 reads CASSSGQADYEQYF. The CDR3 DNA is TGTGCCAGCAGCTCCGGACAGGCCGACTACGAGCAGTACTTC. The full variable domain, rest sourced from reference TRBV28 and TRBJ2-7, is DVKVTQSSRYLVKRTGEKVFLECVQDMDHENMFWYRQDPGLGLRLIYFSYDVKMKEKGDIPEGYSVSREKKERFSLILESASTNQTSMYLCASSSGQADYEQYFGPGTRLTVT.

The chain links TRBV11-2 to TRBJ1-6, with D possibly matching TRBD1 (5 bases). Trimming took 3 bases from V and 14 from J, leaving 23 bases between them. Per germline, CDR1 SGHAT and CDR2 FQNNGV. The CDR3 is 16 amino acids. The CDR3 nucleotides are TGTGCCAGCAGCTTGGTATCCTCGGTGGAGGGGAAGACCCTCCACTTT. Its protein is CASSLVSSVEGKTLHF.

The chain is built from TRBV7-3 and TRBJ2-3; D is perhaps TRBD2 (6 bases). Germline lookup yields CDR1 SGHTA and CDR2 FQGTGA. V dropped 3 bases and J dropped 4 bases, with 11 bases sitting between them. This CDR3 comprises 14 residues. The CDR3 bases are TGTGCCAGCAGCTTCGGGGGTGTTTCAGATACGCAGTATTTT. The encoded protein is CASSFGGVSDTQYF.

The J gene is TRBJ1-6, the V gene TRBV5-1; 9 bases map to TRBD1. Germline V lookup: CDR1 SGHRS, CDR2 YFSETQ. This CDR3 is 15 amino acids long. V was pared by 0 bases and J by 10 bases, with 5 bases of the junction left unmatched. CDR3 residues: CASSLAGTGRSPLHF. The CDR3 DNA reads TGCGCCAGCAGCTTGGCTGGGACAGGGAGGTCACCCCTCCACTTT.

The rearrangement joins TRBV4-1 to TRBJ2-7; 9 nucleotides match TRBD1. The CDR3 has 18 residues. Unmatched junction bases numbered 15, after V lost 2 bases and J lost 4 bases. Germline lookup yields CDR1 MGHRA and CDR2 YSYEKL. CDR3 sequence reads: CASSQPGQGGLKAYEQYF. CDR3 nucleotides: TGCGCCAGCAGCCAACCGGGACAGGGAGGATTAAAAGCTTACGAGCAGTACTTC.

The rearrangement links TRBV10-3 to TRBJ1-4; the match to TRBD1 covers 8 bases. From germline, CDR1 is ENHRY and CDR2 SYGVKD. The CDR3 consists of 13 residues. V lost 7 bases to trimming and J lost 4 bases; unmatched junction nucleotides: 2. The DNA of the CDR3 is TGTGCCATCAAAGACAGGGGTAATGAAAAACTGTTTTTT. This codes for CAIKDRGNEKLFF.

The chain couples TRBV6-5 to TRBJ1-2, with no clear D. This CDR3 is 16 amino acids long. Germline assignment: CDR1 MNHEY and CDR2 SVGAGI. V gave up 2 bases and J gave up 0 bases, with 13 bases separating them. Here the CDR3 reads CASSYGSATSNYGYTF. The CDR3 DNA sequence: TGTGCCAGCAGTTACGGGTCGGCAACTTCTAACTATGGCTACACCTTC.

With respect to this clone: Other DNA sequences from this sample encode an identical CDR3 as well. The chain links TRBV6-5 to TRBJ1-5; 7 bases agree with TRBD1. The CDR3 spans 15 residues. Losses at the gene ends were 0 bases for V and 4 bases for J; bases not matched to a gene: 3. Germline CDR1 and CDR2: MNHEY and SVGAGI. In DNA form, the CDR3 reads TGTGCCAGCAGTTACTCCGGGACAGCAAATCAGCCCCAGCATTTT. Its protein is CASSYSGTANQPQHF.

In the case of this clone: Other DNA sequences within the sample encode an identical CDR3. The CDR3 region has the DNA TGTGCCAGCAGCTTAGATCGGAGCACAGATACGCAGTATTTT. Translating gives CASSLDRSTDTQYF. The chain is built from TRBV11-2 and TRBJ2-3; D is uncertain. In germline, CDR1 is SGHAT, CDR2 FQNNGV. The CDR3 loop spans 14 amino acids. The germline V and J ends were trimmed by 0 bases and 0 bases, with 4 bases remaining between them.

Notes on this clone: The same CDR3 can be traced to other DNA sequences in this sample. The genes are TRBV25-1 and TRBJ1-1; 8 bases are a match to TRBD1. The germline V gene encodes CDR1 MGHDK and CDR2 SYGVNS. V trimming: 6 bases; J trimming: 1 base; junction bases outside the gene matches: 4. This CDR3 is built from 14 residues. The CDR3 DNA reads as TGTGCCAGCAGCGTCGGGACAGGGAACACTGAAGCTTTCTTT. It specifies CASSVGTGNTEAFF.

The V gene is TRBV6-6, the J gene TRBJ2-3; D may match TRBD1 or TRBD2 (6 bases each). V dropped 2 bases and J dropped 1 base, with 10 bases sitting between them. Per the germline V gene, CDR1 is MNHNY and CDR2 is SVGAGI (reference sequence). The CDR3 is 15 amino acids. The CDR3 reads CASSYTGAGTDTQYF. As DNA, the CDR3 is TGTGCCAGCAGTTACACGGGGGCGGGCACAGATACGCAGTATTTT.

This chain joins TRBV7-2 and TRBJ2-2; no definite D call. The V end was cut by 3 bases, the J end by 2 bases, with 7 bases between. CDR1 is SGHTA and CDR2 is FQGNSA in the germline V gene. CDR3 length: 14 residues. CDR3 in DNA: TGTGCCAGCAGCTTCTTGCGAAACACCGGGGAGCTGTTTTTT. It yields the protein CASSFLRNTGELFF.

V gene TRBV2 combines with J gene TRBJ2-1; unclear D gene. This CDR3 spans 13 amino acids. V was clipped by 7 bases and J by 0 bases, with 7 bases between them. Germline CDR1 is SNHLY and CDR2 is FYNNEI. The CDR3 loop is CASNSISYNEQFF. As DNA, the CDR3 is TGTGCCAGCAACAGTATCTCCTACAATGAGCAGTTCTTC.

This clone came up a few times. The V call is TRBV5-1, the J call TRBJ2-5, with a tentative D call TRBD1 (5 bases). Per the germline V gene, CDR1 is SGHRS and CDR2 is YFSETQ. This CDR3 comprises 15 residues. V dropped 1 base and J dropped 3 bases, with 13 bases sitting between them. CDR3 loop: CASSLYFGREETQYF. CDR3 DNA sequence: TGCGCCAGCAGCTTGTATTTTGGCAGGGAAGAGACCCAGTACTTC.

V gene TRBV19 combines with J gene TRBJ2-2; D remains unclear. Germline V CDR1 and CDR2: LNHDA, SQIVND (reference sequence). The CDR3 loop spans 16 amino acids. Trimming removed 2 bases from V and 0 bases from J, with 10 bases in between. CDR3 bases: TGTGCCAGTAGTATACTCCGACATCCGAACACCGGGGAGCTGTTTTTT. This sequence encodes CASSILRHPNTGELFF.

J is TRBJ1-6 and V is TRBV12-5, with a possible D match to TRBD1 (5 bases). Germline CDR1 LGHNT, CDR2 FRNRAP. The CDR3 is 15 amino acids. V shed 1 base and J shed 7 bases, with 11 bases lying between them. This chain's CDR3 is CASGLGQTYNSPLHF. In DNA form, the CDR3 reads TGTGCTAGTGGTTTGGGACAGACGTACAATTCACCCCTCCACTTT.

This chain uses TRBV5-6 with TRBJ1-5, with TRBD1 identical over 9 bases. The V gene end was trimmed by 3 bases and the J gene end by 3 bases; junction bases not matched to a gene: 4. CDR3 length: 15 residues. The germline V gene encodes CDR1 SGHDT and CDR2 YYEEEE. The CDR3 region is CASSWGTGPNQPQHF. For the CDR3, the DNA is TGTGCCAGCAGCTGGGGGACAGGGCCCAATCAGCCCCAGCATTTT.

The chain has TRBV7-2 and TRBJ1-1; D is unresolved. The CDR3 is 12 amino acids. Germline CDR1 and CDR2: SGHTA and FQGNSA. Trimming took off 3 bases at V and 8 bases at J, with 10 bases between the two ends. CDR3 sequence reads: CASSLSGQEAFF. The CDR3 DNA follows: TGTGCCAGCAGCTTGTCCGGGCAGGAAGCTTTCTTT.

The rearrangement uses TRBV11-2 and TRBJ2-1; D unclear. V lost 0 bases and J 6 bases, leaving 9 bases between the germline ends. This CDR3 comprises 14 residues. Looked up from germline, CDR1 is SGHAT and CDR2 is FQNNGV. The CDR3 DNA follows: TGTGCCAGCAGCTTAGATTGGGCTACCAATGAGCAGTTCTTC. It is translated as CASSLDWATNEQFF.

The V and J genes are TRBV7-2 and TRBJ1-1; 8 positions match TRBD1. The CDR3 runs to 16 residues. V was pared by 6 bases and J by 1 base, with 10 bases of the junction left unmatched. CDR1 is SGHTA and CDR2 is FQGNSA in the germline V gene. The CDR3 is CASRLFSGTGNTEAFF. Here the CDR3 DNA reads TGTGCCAGCAGACTATTTTCCGGGACAGGGAACACTGAAGCTTTCTTT.

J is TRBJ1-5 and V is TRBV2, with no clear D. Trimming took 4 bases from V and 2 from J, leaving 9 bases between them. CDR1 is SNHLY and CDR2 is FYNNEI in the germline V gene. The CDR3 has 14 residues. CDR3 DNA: TGTGCCAGCAGTGGAGCGGGTGGCAATCAGCCCCAGCATTTT. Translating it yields CASSGAGGNQPQHF.

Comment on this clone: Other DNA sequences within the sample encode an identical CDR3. DNA for the CDR3: TGCGCCAGCAGCCCGGGGCAGGGTCAAGAGACCCAGTACTTC. This encodes CASSPGQGQETQYF. J is TRBJ2-5 and V is TRBV4-1; either TRBD1 or TRBD2 may supply D (5 bases each). CDR3 length: 14 residues. V lost 4 bases to trimming and J lost 2 bases, with 11 bases between them. The germline V gene encodes CDR1 MGHRA and CDR2 YSYEKL.

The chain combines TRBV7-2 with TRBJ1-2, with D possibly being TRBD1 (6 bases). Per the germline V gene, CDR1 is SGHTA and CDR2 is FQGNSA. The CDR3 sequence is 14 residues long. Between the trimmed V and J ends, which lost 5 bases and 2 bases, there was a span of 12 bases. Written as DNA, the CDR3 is TGTGCCAGCAGCCCTAACACAGGGAACTATGGCTACACCTTC. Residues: CASSPNTGNYGYTF.

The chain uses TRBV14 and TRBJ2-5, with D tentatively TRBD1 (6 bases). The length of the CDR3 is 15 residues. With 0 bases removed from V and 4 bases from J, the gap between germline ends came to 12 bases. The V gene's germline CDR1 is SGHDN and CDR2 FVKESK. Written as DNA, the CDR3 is TGTGCCAGCAGCCAAGATGGGGGCCGACTAGAGACCCAGTACTTC. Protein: CASSQDGGRLETQYF.